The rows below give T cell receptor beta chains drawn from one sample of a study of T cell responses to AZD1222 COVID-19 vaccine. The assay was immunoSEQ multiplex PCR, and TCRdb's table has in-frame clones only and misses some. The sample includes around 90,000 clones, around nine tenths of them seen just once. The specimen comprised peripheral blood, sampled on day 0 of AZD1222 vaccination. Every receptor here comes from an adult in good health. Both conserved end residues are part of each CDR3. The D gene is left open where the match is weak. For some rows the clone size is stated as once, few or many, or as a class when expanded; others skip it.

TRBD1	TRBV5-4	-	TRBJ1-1	TGTGCCAGCAGCCCATGGGACAGACAGAACACTGAAGCTTTCTTT	CASSPWDRQNTEAFF
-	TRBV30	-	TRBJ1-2	TGTGCCTGGAGTCCGAGGACTGACTATGGCTACACCTTC	CAWSPRTDYGYTF
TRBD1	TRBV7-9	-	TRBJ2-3	TGTGCAGCTTGGGGACAGGGTTCCACAGATACGCAGTATTTT	CAAWGQGSTDTQYF
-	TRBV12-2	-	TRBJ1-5	TGTGCAAGTCGCTTAAATTGGTCGTTAGGCGGATTTCATTTT	CASRLNWSLGGFHF
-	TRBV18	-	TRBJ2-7	TGTGCCAGCTCACCATCGCAGGTTCGCTACGAGCAGTACTTC	CASSPSQVRYEQYF
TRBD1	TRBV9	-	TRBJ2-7	TGTGCCAGCAGTTCCTCCGGGACAGGGATCTACGAGCAGTACTTC	CASSSSGTGIYEQYF
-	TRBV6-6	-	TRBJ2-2	TGTGCCAGCAGTTTCGACAGTCCGTCGAACACCGGGGAGCTGTTTTTT	CASSFDSPSNTGELFF
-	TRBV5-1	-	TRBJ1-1	TGCGCCAGCAGCAAGGACAGGAACACTGAAGCTTTCTTT	CASSKDRNTEAFF
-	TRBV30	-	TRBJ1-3	TGTGCCTGGAGTCTGGTGCCTGGAAACACCATATATTTT	CAWSLVPGNTIYF
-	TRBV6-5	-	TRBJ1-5	TGTGCCGGATCCCGGGAGCTTAATCAGCCCCAGCATTTT	CAGSRELNQPQHF
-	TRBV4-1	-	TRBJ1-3	TGCGCCAGCAGCGCTAGAGACGGGAGGGTCTCTGGAAACACCATATATTTT	CASSARDGRVSGNTIYF
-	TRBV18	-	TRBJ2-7	TGTGCCAGCTCACCCGCAGAGTACGAGCAGTACTTC	CASSPAEYEQYF
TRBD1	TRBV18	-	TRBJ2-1	TGTGCCAGCTCACTTAATCCGGGACAGGTCTACAATGAGCAGTTCTTC	CASSLNPGQVYNEQFF
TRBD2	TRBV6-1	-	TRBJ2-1	TGTGCCAGCAGTGAAGGCCGGACTAGTCGGAGAGTGAATGAGCAGTTCTTC	CASSEGRTSRRVNEQFF
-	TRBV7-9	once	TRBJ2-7	TGTGCCAGCAGCTTAAAATCCGGACCCAACTCCTACGAGCAGTACTTC	CASSLKSGPNSYEQYF
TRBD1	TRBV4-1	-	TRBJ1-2	TGCGCCAGCAGCCATATTAAGACCCGGACAGGGGGTGATTCTAACTATGGCTACACCTTC	CASSHIKTRTGGDSNYGYTF
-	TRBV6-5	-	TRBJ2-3	TGTGCCAGCACCCCGACAGATCGGGCGCAGTATTTT	CASTPTDRAQYF
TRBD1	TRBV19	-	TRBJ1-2	TGTGCCAGTAGTATGGGACAGCCCCGCTATGGCTACACCTTC	CASSMGQPRYGYTF
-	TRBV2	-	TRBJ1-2	TGTGCCAGCAGCTACTCCCAGCTCTATGGCTACACCTTC	CASSYSQLYGYTF
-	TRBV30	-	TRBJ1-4	TGTGCCTGGGAGGGCAGATTTAATGAAAAACTGTTTTTT	CAWEGRFNEKLFF
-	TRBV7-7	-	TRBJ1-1	TGTGCCAGCAGCCTTCAGATGAACACTGAAGCTTTCTTT	CASSLQMNTEAFF
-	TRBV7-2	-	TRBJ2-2	TGTGCCAGCAGTCACGTCGCGAACACCGGGGAGCTGTTTTTT	CASSHVANTGELFF
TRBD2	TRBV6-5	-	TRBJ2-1	TGTGCCAGCAGCCTGACTAGCGGGGGTACAAATGAGCAGTTCTTC	CASSLTSGGTNEQFF
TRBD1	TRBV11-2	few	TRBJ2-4	TGTGCCAGCAGCTTAGATGGACAGGGGGCCAAAAACATTCAGTACTTC	CASSLDGQGAKNIQYF
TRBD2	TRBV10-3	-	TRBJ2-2	TGTGCCATCAGTGAAAGGAGCCCAAGGGCAAGCGGGGGGGTGAATCACGGGGAGCTGTTTTTT	CAISERSPRASGGVNHGELFF
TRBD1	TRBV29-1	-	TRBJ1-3	TGCAGCGGGGCAGGGGGAAACTCTGGAAACACCATATATTTT	CSGAGGNSGNTIYF
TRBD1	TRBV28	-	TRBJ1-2	TGTGCCAGCAGCTCCTGGTCCGCGACAGGGGGCACGGGTGGCTACACCTTC	CASSSWSATGGTGGYTF
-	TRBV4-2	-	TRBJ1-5	TGTGCCAGCAGCCATTATATGAATCAGCCCCAGCATTTT	CASSHYMNQPQHF
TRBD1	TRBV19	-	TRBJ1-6	TGTGCCAGTAGTACCTTAGGGACAGGGGAGTCACCCCTCCACTTT	CASSTLGTGESPLHF
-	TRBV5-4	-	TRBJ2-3	TGTGCCAGCAGCTTGGGATTTGAAGATACGCAGTATTTT	CASSLGFEDTQYF
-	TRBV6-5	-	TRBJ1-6	TGTGCCAGCAGCGGGCAACGGGATTCACCCCTCCACTTT	CASSGQRDSPLHF
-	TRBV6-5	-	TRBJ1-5	TGTGCCAGCAGTTACTCGGGGGGTGGGCAGCCCCAGCATTTT	CASSYSGGGQPQHF
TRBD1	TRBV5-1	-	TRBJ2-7	TGCGCCAGCAGCGTCAGGACAGGGATCGACGAGCAGTACTTC	CASSVRTGIDEQYF
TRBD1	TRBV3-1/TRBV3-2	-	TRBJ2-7	TGTGCCAGCAGCCAGCCGGGACAGGGGGTCGGGGAGCAGTACTTC	CASSQPGQGVGEQYF
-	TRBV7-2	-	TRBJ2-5	TGTGCCAGCCGGCCGGGCAGAGAAGAGACCCAGTACTTC	CASRPGREETQYF
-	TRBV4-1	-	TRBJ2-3	TGCGCCAGCAGCCAAGTGCCTGAGGGGATCACAGATACGCAGTATTTT	CASSQVPEGITDTQYF
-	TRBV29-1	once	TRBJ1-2	TGCAGCGTCGAGGGGCTTTCCGTCGACTATGGCTACACCTTC	CSVEGLSVDYGYTF
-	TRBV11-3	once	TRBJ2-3	TGTGCCAGCAGCTTAGGAGGTCTGGGAAATACGCAGTATTTT	CASSLGGLGNTQYF
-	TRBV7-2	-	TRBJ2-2	TGTGCCAGCAGCGTCCTAGGGGTCGGGGAGCTGTTTTTT	CASSVLGVGELFF
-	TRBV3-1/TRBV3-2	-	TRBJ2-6	TGTGCCAGCAGCCAAGAAAAAGGGGTCGGGGCCAACGTCCTGACTTTC	CASSQEKGVGANVLTF